The TCR beta chain under discussion was sequenced for a study of T cell changes during pregnancy in multiple sclerosis. Sequencing used immunoSEQ multiplex PCR; TCRdb keeps in-frame clones, though not all of them. The data hold about 120,000 clones, with approximately 93% observed a single time. The CDR3 consists of 18 residues. V gave up 4 bases and J gave up 5 bases; unmatched junction bases: 10. Germline CDR1 SGHNT, CDR2 YYREEE (reference sequence). The rearrangement joins TRBV5-4 to TRBJ2-3, with TRBD2 identical over 16 bases. The specimen comprised peripheral blood, sampled before pregnancy. The clonotype originates from a female donor with multiple sclerosis, enrolled in a pregnancy study. The CDR3 DNA follows: TGTGCCAGCAGCAGGGGTGGGACTAGCGGGAGGGCCCAAGATACGCAGTATTTT. Translating it yields CASSRGGTSGRAQDTQYF.